The entry below gives a single TCR beta chain sequence along with its context. The antigen is unknown. These data come from a study of shared clonotypes between healthy human individuals. Study as a whole: Aged 18 to 49, the donors were two women and a few men. Each donor contributed plates that comprised three CD4 naive, three CD4 memory, two CD8 naive and one CD8 memory.

Authors' methods: Quality scores were absent from the junction-only immunoSEQ sequences, so filtering differed. Some clones are missing from TCRdb's copy, which holds only in-frame ones; the method was immunoSEQ multiplex PCR. V and J calls and clone size follow that table, whereas D and trimming were derived from the DNA. The sample holds 1.5 million to 2.5 million clones; roughly 95% are singletons and the top ten take under 1.5%. Study-level points and caveats: Naive subsets generally had larger estimated richness than memory subsets.

The naive CD8 population came from CD45RO-negative cells selected for CCR7, without terminally differentiated effector memory CD45RA+ cells. This receptor was taken from a young man in good health. The sample taken for sequencing was naive CD8+ T cells sorted from blood.

CDR3 sequence reads: CASSLAAGGGDTQYF. For the CDR3, the DNA is TGTGCCAGCAGTTTAGCGGCGGGAGGCGGGGATACGCAGTATTTT. The rearrangement joins TRBV27 to TRBJ2-3; TRBD2 matches 8 bases. Germline V gives CDR1 MNHEY, CDR2 SMNVEV (reference sequence). V shed 2 bases and J 6 bases; nucleotides not matched to a gene: 7. The CDR3 is 15 residues long.